This T cell receptor (beta chain) stems from a study of blood T cell repertoires in COVID-19. About the study: Nucleic acid was either cDNA or gDNA, and it came from T cells, B-cell-depleted T cells, or PBMCs.

Enrolled during active infection, Seattle patients were then followed longitudinally. As processed by the authors: Amplification of reference gene primers provided the estimated nucleated cell counts. Data came from immunoSEQ multiplex PCR; TCRdb stores just in-frame clones and leaves some out. That table gives V, J and clone size, and the DNA gave D and trimming. In the table there are about 150,000 clones, approximately 90% of which are singletons. The CDR3 contains 17 residues. V lost 6 bases, J lost 8 bases, and 12 bases stayed unmatched. Germline loops: CDR1 LNHDA, CDR2 SQIVND (reference sequence). This clone was recorded once.

The chain carries TRBV19 and TRBJ2-1; 14 positions match TRBD2. The source material was peripheral blood. The TCR originated in a man younger than 35 with COVID-19, enrolled during active disease. CDR3 sequence reads: CASRPQGTSGSGHEQFF. CDR3 bases: TGTGCCAGTAGGCCCCAAGGGACTAGCGGGAGTGGCCATGAGCAGTTCTTC.